The source of this T cell receptor beta chain is a study of blood T cell repertoires in COVID-19. The CDR3 is 15 residues long. V lost 5 bases and J 2 bases, leaving 15 bases between the germline ends. Germline V lookup: CDR1 MDHEN, CDR2 SYDVKM. Authors' processing steps: From reference gene primer amplification, estimates of nucleated cell counts were derived. Generated by immunoSEQ multiplex PCR, the TCRdb table keeps only in-frame clones and is missing some. V, J and clone size are those of that table, while D and trimming were read from the DNA. This sample yields 150,000 or so clones, of which approximately 90% are seen a single time; 5% belongs to the top ten.

The sample taken for sequencing was peripheral blood. The origin of this receptor is a human donor in a cohort sampled during active COVID-19. The V call is TRBV28, the J call TRBJ1-1; no firm D call. The CDR3: CASSGPRVGNTEAFF. In nucleotides, the CDR3 is TGTGCCAGCAGTGGACCGAGGGTGGGAAACACTGAAGCTTTCTTT.